This TCR beta chain was sequenced during a study of blood T cell repertoires in COVID-19 (dated by TCRdb to 2019 to 2021). About the study as a whole: Samples covering the acute and convalescent phases of COVID-19 were provided by collaborators in the United States, Italy and Spain. The material from the prospective study consisted of cDNA or gDNA derived from T cells, B-cell-depleted T cells, or PBMCs. The dataset comprised deeply sampled blood TCRbeta repertoires from subjects exposed to, actively infected with, or recovered from COVID-19. The repertoires were released in a freely available public database meant as a resource for research on the immune response to SARS-CoV-2. Samples came from the ongoing ImmuneRACE study (first 160 participants) plus 1,254 subjects from 6 global collaborators. The sample metadata nearly always contained a de-identified subject ID, COVID-19 status, age in years and sex. Where available, HLA class I and class II types were taken from metadata supplied by the sample provider and were not determined by assay-based typing. Study-level results and caveats: How much clinical and demographic metadata was included differed by source and by participant, and the metadata was provided uncurated.

There are 17 amino acids in the CDR3, from cysteine to phenylalanine inclusive. Only the CDR3 part of the read is kept: 51 bases, read in frame from the first base. From V the trimming removes 3 bases and from J it removes 0 bases, while the gene matches leave 6 bases of the junction unaccounted for. CDR1 and CDR2, per the germline V gene, are KGHSH and LQKENI. This clone was detected only a few times. This clone's antigen is unknown. Per-nucleotide qualities are absent, and no much larger clonotype sits a single base away. TCRbeta CDR3 regions were amplified from genomic DNA by means of the immunoSEQ Assay, a bias-controlled multiplex PCR. Under the source paper's analysis protocol: Within the assay, amplification of reference gene primers was used to estimate how many nucleated cells each sample contained. To quantify the absolute abundance of each unique TCRbeta CDR3 rearrangement, sequence reads were collapsed and filtered. For each sample, productive Simpson clonality was calculated as the square root of Simpson's diversity index over productive rearrangements. TCRdb's version of the immuneACCESS table is confined to in-frame rearrangements and falls short of the full clone set. An unresolved V gene accounts for under half of the shortfall where checked; the remainder is of unknown origin. D and trimming were read from the DNA, whereas the V and J calls and clone size are those reported in that table. The sample contains about 81,000 clones, roughly 78% of them found a single time. The top ten constitute more than 9% of the sample.

Whole blood was collected in K2EDTA tubes by collaborating institutions according to the institutions' own protocols. For TCRbeta analysis, collaborator samples were shipped as frozen whole blood, as isolated PBMCs, or as DNA extracted from either sample type. The sample consisted of peripheral blood. The source is a man aged 60 to 75 with acute or convalescent COVID-19. The sequence links TRBV18 to TRBJ1-3, and TRBD1 matches 9 of the central bases. The DNA is TGTGCCAGCTCACCTCCGGGGGACAGGGCCTCTGGAAACACCATATATTTT. Its translation reads: CASSPPGDRASGNTIYF.